This T cell receptor beta chain came from a study of technical replicates of blood from a handful of donors (dated by TCRdb to the late 2010s). Library preparation employed the immunoSEQ multiplex PCR assay. TCRdb obtained this table from immuneACCESS and retained in-frame rearrangements with V and J assigned. These tables miss some clones; where compared with another copy, unresolved V genes account for less than half of the shortfall, and the remainder is unexplained. The table for this sample lists about 76,000 clones; approximately 94% of them were counted only once. Clones ranked in the top ten supply about 0.4% of the sample. The count of this clone is one. Its antigen remains undetermined. Within one base of it there is no much larger clone, and no base qualities were kept. The germline V gene (reference sequence) yields LNHDA for CDR1 and SQIVND for CDR2. Between the V and J ends, shortened by 3 bases and 2 bases respectively, the junction contains 19 bases. The CDR3 measures 17 amino acids from cysteine to phenylalanine. CDR3 DNA only is kept here, 51 bases in frame from base 1.

Recombination connected TRBV19 to TRBJ1-1; a weak D assignment points to TRBD1 (6 bases agree). Source material: T cells isolated from PBMCs. The clonotype originates from a human donor in good health. The CDR3 protein sequence reads: CASSISGRGRINTEAFF. The nucleotides read TGTGCCAGTAGTATCTCTGGGCGGGGGCGAATTAACACTGAAGCTTTCTTT.